Presented here are 10 T cell receptor beta chains from one specimen sequenced in a study of cytomegalovirus exposure and HLA in healthy donors. The PCR was carried out with 60 Vbeta primers and 13 Jbeta primers. Sequenced by immunoSEQ multiplex PCR; TCRdb stores in-frame clones only, minus some. The repertoire includes approximately 280,000 clones, around nine tenths of them detected once, and about 2% sits in the top ten. Source material: PBMCs. The source of these receptors is a woman aged 18-35 years in good health and CMV-seronegative.

J is TRBJ2-2 and V is TRBV27, with D uncertain. Deletions cut 3 bases from V and 6 bases from J, with 8 bases between. CDR1 and CDR2 (germline): MNHEY, SMNVEV (reference sequence). The CDR3 sequence is 13 residues long. CDR3 region: CASSFGQSGELFF. CDR3 in DNA: TGTGCCAGCAGTTTTGGGCAATCCGGGGAGCTGTTTTTT.

This rearrangement joins TRBV27 to TRBJ1-2, with TRBD1 identical over 10 bases. V dropped 4 bases and J dropped 5; count of bases not matched to a gene: 7. The CDR3 consists of 15 residues. Germline lookup yields CDR1 MNHEY and CDR2 SMNVEV (reference sequence). In DNA form, the CDR3 reads TGTGCCAGCAGTTACCTTACGGGACAGGGGTATGGCTACACCTTC. Its translation is CASSYLTGQGYGYTF.

This clone came up once. The genes are TRBV30 and TRBJ2-7; a possible D gene is TRBD1 (5 bases). The CDR3 runs to 16 residues. The germline V and J ends were trimmed by 1 base and 2 bases, with 18 bases remaining between them. Germline CDR1 is GTSNPN and CDR2 is SVGIG (reference sequence). CDR3 bases: TGTGCCTGGAGTGGAGAGGACATTTCCTTGACCTACGAGCAGTACTTC. This encodes CAWSGEDISLTYEQYF.

The chain employs TRBV19 and TRBJ2-5; 8 nucleotides line up with TRBD2. The CDR3 loop spans 15 amino acids. From germline, CDR1 is LNHDA and CDR2 SQIVND (reference sequence). V lost 6 bases, J lost 1 base, and 7 bases stayed unmatched. The CDR3 sequence is CASSRGRGVQETQYF. The CDR3 DNA follows: TGTGCCAGTAGCCGAGGGCGGGGGGTCCAAGAGACCCAGTACTTC.

The CDR3 protein is CASSLNTEAFF. CDR3 nucleotides: TGTGCCAGCAGCCTCAACACTGAAGCTTTCTTT. The chain combines TRBV5-5 with TRBJ1-1; D gene uncertain. This CDR3 has 11 amino acids. With 4 bases removed from V and 2 bases from J, the gap between germline ends came to 3 bases. CDR1 SGHKS and CDR2 YYEKEE come from the germline V gene (reference sequence).

The rearrangement joins TRBV9 to TRBJ1-2, with D possibly TRBD1 on 5 matching bases. The germline V gene has CDR1 SGDLS and CDR2 YYNGEE. V was clipped by 0 bases and J by 7 bases, with 10 bases between them. The CDR3 loop spans 13 amino acids. The CDR3 sequence: CASSVGGGSGYTF. In nucleotides, the CDR3 is TGTGCCAGCAGCGTAGGTGGGGGGTCTGGCTACACCTTC.

The rearrangement joins TRBV5-4 to TRBJ1-6, with TRBD1 matching 9 bases. V trimming: 1 base; J trimming: 8 bases; junction bases outside the gene matches: 7. Germline assignment: CDR1 SGHNT and CDR2 YYREEE (reference sequence). The CDR3 totals 16 residues. The CDR3 nucleotides are TGTGCCAGCAGCTTGCCCGAGACAGGGGGGTATTCACCCCTCCACTTT. Amino acids: CASSLPETGGYSPLHF.

The rearrangement joins TRBV11-3 to TRBJ2-3, with a possible D match to TRBD2 (6 bases). This CDR3 spans 15 amino acids. The V end was cut by 0 bases, the J end by 0 bases, with 7 bases between. In germline, CDR1 is SGHNT, CDR2 YENEEA. CDR3 DNA sequence: TGTGCCAGCAGCTTAGACGGGACTAGCACAGATACGCAGTATTTT. Residues: CASSLDGTSTDTQYF.

CDR3 DNA: TGTGCCACCGCCCCCGGACTAGCAGGGGATACGCAGTATTTT. The encoded protein is CATAPGLAGDTQYF. The chain employs TRBV6-6 and TRBJ2-3; 8 bases fit TRBD2. V was pared by 10 bases and J by 6 bases, with 12 bases of the junction left unmatched. Looked up from germline, CDR1 is MNHNY and CDR2 is SVGAGI (reference sequence). This CDR3 is built from 14 residues.

The CDR3 loop reads CASSLNRGDYEQYF. In DNA, the CDR3 is TGTGCCAGCAGCTTAAACAGGGGAGATTACGAGCAGTACTTC. The chain combines TRBV13 with TRBJ2-5; 7 bases are shared with TRBD1. The tail of the sequence fits TRBJ2-7 better, so the J call may be wrong. The CDR3 runs 14 residues. Per the germline V gene, CDR1 is PRHDT and CDR2 is FYEKMQ (reference sequence).